This T cell receptor beta chain was recovered during a study of T cells in Graves' hyperthyroidism and ophthalmopathy. This CDR3 comprises 13 residues. V lost 3 bases and J lost 2, with 7 bases in between. Germline V gives CDR1 DFQATT, CDR2 SNEGSKA (reference sequence). Uncontrolled infection, other autoimmune disease, pregnancy or lactation led to exclusion. Amplified regions were TCR beta CDR3 sequences from RNA transcripts. A set of HTBI primers served as the primers for a first-round RT-PCR of the TCR CDR3. TCRdb re-called the multiplex PCR reads with MiXCR, one entry per CDR3 protein. The sample contains 610,000 or so distinct CDR3 sequences, around 42% of which appear only once.

V usage is TRBV20-1 and J usage is TRBJ1-4; D gene ambiguous. This sequence was found in a woman between 18 and 30 years old with Graves' hyperthyroidism. Input material: peripheral blood or thyroid tissue (not recorded which). The CDR3 sequence: CSARTETNEKLFF. The CDR3 DNA follows: TGCAGTGCTAGGACGGAGACTAATGAAAAACTGTTTTTT.